A selection of T cell receptor beta chains follows, all from one sample in a study of naive and memory T cell subsets. TCRdb processed the UMI-ligation and nested PCR reads anew with MiXCR; each CDR3 protein has one entry. The top ten clones hold 20% to 25% of a sample with tens of thousands of distinct CDR3 sequences, about 14% of them seen once. The specimen sequenced was effector memory CD4+ T cells from blood. The receptors stem from a human donor in good health. Each CDR3 is given with its conserved first and last residue. A D gene is named only where the DNA matches it firmly. Expanded clones are given a class, and other clones once, few, many or no size at all.

d_call,j_call,v_call,clone_size,cdr3_nt,cdr3_aa
-,TRBJ2-6,TRBV7-9,few,TGTGCCAGCAGCTTAGCCGGCGGGGCCAACGTCCTGACTTTC,CASSLAGGANVLTF
-,TRBJ2-1,TRBV4-2,-,TGTGCCAGCACCGATACGGGGCGGAATGAGCAGTTCTTC,CASTDTGRNEQFF
TRBD2,TRBJ2-7,TRBV18,many,TGTGCCAGCTCACCAAGGTCGGGAGCGGGAGTATACGAGCAGTACTTC,CASSPRSGAGVYEQYF
-,TRBJ2-3,TRBV7-3,many,TGTGCCAGCAGCCCAACCCGCTCAGATACGCAGTATTTT,CASSPTRSDTQYF
TRBD1,TRBJ2-2,TRBV3-1,-,TGTGCCAGCAGTCCCAGGGGGCGCGGGGAGCTGTTTTTT,CASSPRGRGELFF
-,TRBJ2-3,TRBV20-1,few,TGCAGTGCTGACGGAACGGGAGACAGCGCGCGAACCACAGATACGCAGTATTTT,CSADGTGDSARTTDTQYF
-,TRBJ2-6,TRBV20-1,many,TGCAGTGCTCCTCTCTCTGGGGCCAACGTCCTGACTTTC,CSAPLSGANVLTF
-,TRBJ2-1,TRBV18,-,TGTGCCAGCTCACCAATAAGGACCCTCCTAGGTAATGAGCAGTTCTTC,CASSPIRTLLGNEQFF
TRBD1,TRBJ2-3,TRBV5-1,few,TGCGCCAGCAGCTACCGGGACAGCCTCACAGATACGCAGTATTTT,CASSYRDSLTDTQYF
-,TRBJ1-5,TRBV20-1,-,TGCAGTGCTATCAGGGGAAATCAGCCCCAGCATTTT,CSAIRGNQPQHF
TRBD1,TRBJ2-3,TRBV27,medium-sized,TGTGCTTCGAAACCGGACAGGTACACAGATACGCAGTATTTT,CASKPDRYTDTQYF
TRBD1,TRBJ1-4,TRBV28,many,TGTGCCAGCAGTACAACCGGGACAGTTAATGAAAAACTGTTTTTT,CASSTTGTVNEKLFF
TRBD1,TRBJ2-5,TRBV20-1,many,TGCAGTGCTCGTGGACAGGGATACCAAGAGACCCAGTACTTC,CSARGQGYQETQYF
-,TRBJ1-1,TRBV4-1,-,TGCGCCAGCAGCCAAGCTTTAAGGGGGGACCTTCCCCCTGAAGCTTTCTTT,CASSQALRGDLPPEAFF
TRBD2,TRBJ2-7,TRBV20-1,many,TGCAGTGCTGGGTTAGCGGGAGAGTCTAACGAGCAGTACTTC,CSAGLAGESNEQYF
-,TRBJ2-7,TRBV7-2,-,-,CASVYLCASSFIASSYEQYF